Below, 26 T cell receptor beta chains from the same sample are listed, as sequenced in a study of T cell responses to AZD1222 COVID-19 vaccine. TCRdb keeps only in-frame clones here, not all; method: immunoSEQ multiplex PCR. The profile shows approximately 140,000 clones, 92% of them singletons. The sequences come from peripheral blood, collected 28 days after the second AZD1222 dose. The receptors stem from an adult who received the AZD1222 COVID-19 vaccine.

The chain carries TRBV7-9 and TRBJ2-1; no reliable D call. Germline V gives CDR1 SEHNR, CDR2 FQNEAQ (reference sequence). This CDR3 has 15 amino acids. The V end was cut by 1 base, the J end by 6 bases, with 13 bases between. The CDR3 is CASSLGTGFSNEQFF. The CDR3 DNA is TGTGCCAGCAGCTTAGGAACGGGTTTCTCCAATGAGCAGTTCTTC. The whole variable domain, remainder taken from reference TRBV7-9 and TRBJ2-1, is DTGVSQNPRHKITKRGQNVTFRCDPISEHNRLYWYRQTLGQGPEFLTYFQNEAQLEKSRLLSDRFSAERPKGSFSTLEIQRTEQGDSAMYLCASSLGTGFSNEQFFGPGTRLTVL.

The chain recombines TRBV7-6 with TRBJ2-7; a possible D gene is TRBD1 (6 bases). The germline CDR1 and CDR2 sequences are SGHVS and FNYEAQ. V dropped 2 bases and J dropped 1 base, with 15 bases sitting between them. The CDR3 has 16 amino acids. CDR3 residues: CASSLLAGAGSYEQYF. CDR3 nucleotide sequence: TGTGCCAGCAGCTTATTGGCAGGGGCCGGATCCTACGAGCAGTACTTC.

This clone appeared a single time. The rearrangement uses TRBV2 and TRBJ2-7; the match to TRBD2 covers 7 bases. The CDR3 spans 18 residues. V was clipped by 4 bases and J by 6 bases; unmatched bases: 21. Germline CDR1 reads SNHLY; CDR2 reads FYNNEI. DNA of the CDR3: TGTGCCAGCAGTGGGGGGGGGAGACAGCAACGCACGGGCTCCGAGCAGTACTTC. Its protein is CASSGGGRQQRTGSEQYF.

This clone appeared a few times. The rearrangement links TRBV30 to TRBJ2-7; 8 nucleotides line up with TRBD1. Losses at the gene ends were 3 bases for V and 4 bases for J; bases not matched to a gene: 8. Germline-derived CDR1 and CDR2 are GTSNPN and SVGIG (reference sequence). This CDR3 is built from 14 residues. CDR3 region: CAWRDRTGIYEQYF. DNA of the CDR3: TGTGCCTGGAGGGACAGGACAGGGATTTACGAGCAGTACTTC.

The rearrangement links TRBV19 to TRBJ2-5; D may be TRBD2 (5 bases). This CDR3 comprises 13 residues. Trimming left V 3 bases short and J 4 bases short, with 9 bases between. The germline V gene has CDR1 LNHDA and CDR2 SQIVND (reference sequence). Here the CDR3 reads CASSIQLVETQYF. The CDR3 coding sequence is TGTGCCAGTAGTATCCAACTAGTAGAGACCCAGTACTTC.

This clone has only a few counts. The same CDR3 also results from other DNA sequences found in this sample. The CDR3 loop is CASSLAANTGELFF. The CDR3, as DNA: TGCGCCAGCAGCTTGGCGGCGAACACCGGGGAGCTGTTTTTT. V gene TRBV5-1 combines with J gene TRBJ2-2, with D uncertain. The germline V and J ends were trimmed by 0 bases and 0 bases, with 3 bases remaining between them. The CDR3 consists of 14 residues. The germline V gene encodes CDR1 SGHRS and CDR2 YFSETQ.

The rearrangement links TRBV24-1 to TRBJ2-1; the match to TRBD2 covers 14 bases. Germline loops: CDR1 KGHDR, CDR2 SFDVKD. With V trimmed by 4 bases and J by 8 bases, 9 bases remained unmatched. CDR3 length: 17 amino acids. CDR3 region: CATSDETSGRAEDEQFF. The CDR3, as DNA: TGTGCCACCAGTGACGAGACTAGCGGGAGGGCCGAGGATGAGCAGTTCTTC.

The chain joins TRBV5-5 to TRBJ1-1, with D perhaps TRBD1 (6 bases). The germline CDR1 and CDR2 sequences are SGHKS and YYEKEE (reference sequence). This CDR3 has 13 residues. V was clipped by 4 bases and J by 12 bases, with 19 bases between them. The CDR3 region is CASSALRYRATFF. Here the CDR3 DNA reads TGTGCCAGCAGCGCCCTTAGGTACAGGGCAACTTTCTTT. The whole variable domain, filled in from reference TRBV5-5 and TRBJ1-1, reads DAGVTQSPTHLIKTRGQQVTLRCSPISGHKSVSWYQQVLGQGPQFIFQYYEKEERGRGNFPDRFSARQFPNYSSELNVNALLLGDSALYLCASSALRYRATFFGQGTRLTVV.

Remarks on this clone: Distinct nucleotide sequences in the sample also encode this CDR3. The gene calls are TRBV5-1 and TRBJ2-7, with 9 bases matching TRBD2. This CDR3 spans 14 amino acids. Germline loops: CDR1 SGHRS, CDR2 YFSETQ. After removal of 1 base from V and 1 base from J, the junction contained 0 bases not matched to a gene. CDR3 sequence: CASSLLAGSYEQYF. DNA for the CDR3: TGCGCCAGCAGCTTGCTAGCGGGGTCCTACGAGCAGTACTTC.

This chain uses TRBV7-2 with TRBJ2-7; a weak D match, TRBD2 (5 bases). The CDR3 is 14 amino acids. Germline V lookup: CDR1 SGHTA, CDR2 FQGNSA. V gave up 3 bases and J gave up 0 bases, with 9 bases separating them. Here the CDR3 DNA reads TGTGCCAGCAGCTTGGGAGCGGACTCCTACGAGCAGTACTTC. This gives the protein CASSLGADSYEQYF.

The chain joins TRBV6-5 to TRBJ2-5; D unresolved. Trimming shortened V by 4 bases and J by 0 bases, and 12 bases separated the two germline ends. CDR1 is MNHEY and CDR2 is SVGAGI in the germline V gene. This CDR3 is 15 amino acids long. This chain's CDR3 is CASSFRLPYQETQYF. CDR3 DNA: TGTGCCAGCAGTTTCCGACTTCCGTACCAAGAGACCCAGTACTTC.

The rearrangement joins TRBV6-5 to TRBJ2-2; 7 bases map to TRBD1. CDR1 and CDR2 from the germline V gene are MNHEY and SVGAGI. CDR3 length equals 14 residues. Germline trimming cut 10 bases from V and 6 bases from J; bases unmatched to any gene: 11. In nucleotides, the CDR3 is TGTGCCACCAGCCGACAGGGAGACGCCGGGGAGCTGTTTTTT. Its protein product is CATSRQGDAGELFF.

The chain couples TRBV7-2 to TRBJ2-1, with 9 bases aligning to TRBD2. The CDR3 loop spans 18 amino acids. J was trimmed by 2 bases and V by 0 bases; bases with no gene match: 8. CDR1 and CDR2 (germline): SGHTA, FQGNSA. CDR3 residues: CASSLASGTSLTYNEQFF. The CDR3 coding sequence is TGTGCCAGCAGCTTAGCGTCCGGGACTAGCCTTACCTACAATGAGCAGTTCTTC.

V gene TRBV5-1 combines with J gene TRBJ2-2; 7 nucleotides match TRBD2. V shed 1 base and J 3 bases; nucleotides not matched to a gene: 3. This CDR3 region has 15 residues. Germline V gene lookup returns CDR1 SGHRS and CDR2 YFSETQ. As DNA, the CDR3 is TGCGCCAGCAGCTTGCGGGGGGTCGACACCGGGGAGCTGTTTTTT. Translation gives CASSLRGVDTGELFF.

The CDR3 here is CASSPTGDQPQHF. For the CDR3, the DNA is TGTGCCAGCAGCCCGACAGGGGACCAGCCCCAGCATTTT. The chain joins TRBV7-9 to TRBJ1-5; 8 bases fit TRBD1. The CDR3 consists of 13 residues. Germline V gene sequence: CDR1 SEHNR, CDR2 FQNEAQ (reference sequence). V gave up 5 bases and J gave up 7 bases; unmatched junction bases: 4.

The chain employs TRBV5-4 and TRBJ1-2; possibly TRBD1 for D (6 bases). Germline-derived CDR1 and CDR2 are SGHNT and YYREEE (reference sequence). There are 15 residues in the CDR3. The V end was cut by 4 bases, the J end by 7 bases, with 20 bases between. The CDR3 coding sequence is TGTGCCAGCAGCGCCCCGGAGAGGGGGTTAGCTGGCTACACCTTC. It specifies CASSAPERGLAGYTF.

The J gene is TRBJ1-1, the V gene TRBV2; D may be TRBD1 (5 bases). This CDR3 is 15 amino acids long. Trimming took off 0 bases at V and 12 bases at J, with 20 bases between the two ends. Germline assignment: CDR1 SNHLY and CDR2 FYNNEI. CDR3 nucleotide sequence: TGTGCCAGCAGTGAAGCTGGAGTCACGGGGGAAATAACTTTCTTT. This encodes CASSEAGVTGEITFF.

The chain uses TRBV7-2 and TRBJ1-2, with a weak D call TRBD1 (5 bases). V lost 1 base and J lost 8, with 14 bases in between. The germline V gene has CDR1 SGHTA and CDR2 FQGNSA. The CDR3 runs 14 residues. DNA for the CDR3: TGTGCCAGCAGCTTAGGGGACGCGGTGGGAGGCTACACCTTC. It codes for CASSLGDAVGGYTF.

CDR3: CASGKDRGRTGELFF. The CDR3 region has the DNA TGCGCCAGCGGGAAAGACAGGGGGCGAACCGGGGAGCTGTTTTTT. The chain has TRBV5-1 and TRBJ2-2, with 10 positions matching TRBD1. Germline values: CDR1 SGHRS, CDR2 YFSETQ. With 7 bases clipped from V and 5 bases from J, the junction kept 8 bases outside the gene matches. The CDR3 totals 15 residues.

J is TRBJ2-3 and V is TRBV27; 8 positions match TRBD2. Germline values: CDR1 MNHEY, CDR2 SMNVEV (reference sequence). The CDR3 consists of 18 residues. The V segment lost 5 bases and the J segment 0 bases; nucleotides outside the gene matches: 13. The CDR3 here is CASSDPGGGKTSTDTQYF. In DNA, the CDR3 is TGTGCCAGCAGTGACCCCGGGGGGGGAAAGACTAGCACAGATACGCAGTATTTT.

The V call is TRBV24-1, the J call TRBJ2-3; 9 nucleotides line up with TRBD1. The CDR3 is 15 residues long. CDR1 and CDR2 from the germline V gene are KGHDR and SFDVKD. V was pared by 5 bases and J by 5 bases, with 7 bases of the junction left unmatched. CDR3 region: CATSGGQGWEDTQYF. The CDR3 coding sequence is TGTGCCACCAGTGGGGGACAGGGTTGGGAAGATACGCAGTATTTT.

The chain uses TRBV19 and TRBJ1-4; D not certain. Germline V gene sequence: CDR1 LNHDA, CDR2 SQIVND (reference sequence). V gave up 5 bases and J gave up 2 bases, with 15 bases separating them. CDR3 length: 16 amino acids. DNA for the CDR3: TGTGCCAGTAGTCGAAGTTCCGGAGGGACTAATGAAAAACTGTTTTTT. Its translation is CASSRSSGGTNEKLFF.

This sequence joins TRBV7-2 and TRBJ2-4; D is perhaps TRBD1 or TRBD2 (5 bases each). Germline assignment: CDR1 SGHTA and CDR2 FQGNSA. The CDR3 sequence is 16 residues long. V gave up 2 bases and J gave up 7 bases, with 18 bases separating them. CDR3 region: CASSLIGVRGRNIQYF. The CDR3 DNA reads TGTGCCAGCAGCTTAATAGGTGTTCGGGGCAGGAACATTCAGTACTTC.

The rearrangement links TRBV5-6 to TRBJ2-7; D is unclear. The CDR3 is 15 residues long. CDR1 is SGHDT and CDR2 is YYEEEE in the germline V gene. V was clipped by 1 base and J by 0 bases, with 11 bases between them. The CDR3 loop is CASSLLDGSSYEQYF. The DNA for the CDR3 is TGTGCCAGCAGCTTGCTAGACGGAAGCTCCTACGAGCAGTACTTC.

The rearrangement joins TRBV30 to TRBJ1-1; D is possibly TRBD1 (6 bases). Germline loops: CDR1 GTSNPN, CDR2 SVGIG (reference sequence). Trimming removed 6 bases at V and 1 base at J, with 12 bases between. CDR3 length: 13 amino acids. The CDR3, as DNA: TGTGCCTGCTCGAGGACAGAGAACACTGAAGCTTTCTTT. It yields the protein CACSRTENTEAFF.

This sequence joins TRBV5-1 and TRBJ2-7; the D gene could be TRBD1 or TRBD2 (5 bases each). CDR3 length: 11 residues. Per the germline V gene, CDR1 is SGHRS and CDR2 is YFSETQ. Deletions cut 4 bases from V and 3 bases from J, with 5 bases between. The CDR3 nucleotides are TGCGCCAGCAGCGGGGGCTACGAGCAGTACTTC. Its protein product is CASSGGYEQYF. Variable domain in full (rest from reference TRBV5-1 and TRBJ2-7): KAGVTQTPRYLIKTRGQQVTLSCSPISGHRSVSWYQQTPGQGLQFLFEYFSETQRNKGNFPGRFSGRQFSNSRSEMNVSTLELGDSALYLCASSGGYEQYFGPGTRLTVT.